This entry features one TCR beta chain sequence. The antigen is not known. Germline CDR1 is PRHDT and CDR2 is FYEKMQ (reference sequence). Trimming stripped 0 bases from V and 2 bases from J, with 11 bases between. The CDR3 covers 17 residues. This sample is part of a study of cytomegalovirus exposure and HLA in healthy donors. General observations from the study: By a later analysis, the bulk of CMV-associated TCR beta chains appeared HLA-restricted. V- and J-gene trimming of TCR beta was linked (in a later analysis) to a missense DCLRE1C variant. Compared with the roughly 670-donor mean, an Asian-associated ancestry cluster reportedly had fewer N-insertions, according to a later analysis. Some V segments could not be told apart, so they were left out, TRBV6-2 and TRBV6-3 among them.

The PCR made use of 60 Vbeta and 13 Jbeta primers. Only in-frame clones appear in the TCRdb table, and some are missing; sequencing was by immunoSEQ multiplex PCR. The sample includes about 160,000 clones, roughly four fifths seen only once; the top ten take less than 3%. Material for sequencing was PBMCs. This clonotype was sampled from a female donor in good health and CMV-seronegative. This sequence joins TRBV13 and TRBJ1-6; D gene uncertain. The CDR3 loop is CASSLGLKRTYNSPLHF. CDR3 DNA: TGTGCCAGCAGCTTAGGCCTAAAGAGGACCTATAATTCACCCCTCCACTTT.